A selection of T cell receptor beta chains follows, all from one sample in a study of PD-L1 blockade in urothelial cancer. Using immunoSEQ multiplex PCR, the repertoire was profiled, and TCRdb retains in-frame clones only, with some absent. The sample lists 40,000 to 55,000 clones, about 90% seen once, with 5.5% to 8% in the top ten. The sequenced sample was PBMCs, obtained around atezolizumab (anti-PD-L1) treatment. The receptors come from a man aged 65 to 85 with urothelial cancer. Each CDR3 is given with its conserved first and last residue. A D gene is named only where the DNA matches it firmly. Size is stated for part of the rows, as once, few or many counts, or as a class when the clone is expanded.

TRBJ2-2	.	TRBV6-4	TRBD2	TGTGCCCCCAAGGCGGCGGGAGGGTTGAACACCGGGGAGCTGTTTTTT	CAPKAAGGLNTGELFF
TRBJ1-2	once	TRBV18	TRBD1	TGTGCCAGCTCAGGACAGGGTGGCGACTATGGCTACACCTTC	CASSGQGGDYGYTF
TRBJ2-7	.	TRBV28	TRBD1	TGTGCCAGCAGTCCGCCGGACAGGGACGGGGAGCAGTACTTC	CASSPPDRDGEQYF
TRBJ2-1	.	TRBV10-2	TRBD2	TGCGCCAGCAGTGGACTAGCTGCCAGCTCCTACAATGAGCAGTTCTTC	CASSGLAASSYNEQFF
TRBJ2-2	.	TRBV4-1	.	TGCGCCAGCAGCCGAGGACAGACCACGGGCACCGGGGAGCTGTTTTTT	CASSRGQTTGTGELFF
TRBJ2-7	.	TRBV6-1	.	TGTGCCAGCAGTGGGCAGGGCCCCTACGAGCAGTACTTC	CASSGQGPYEQYF
TRBJ2-5	.	TRBV28	TRBD1	TGTGCCAGCAGCAGGGGGTGGACAGGGTTCGAGACCCAGTACTTC	CASSRGWTGFETQYF
TRBJ1-1	.	TRBV7-6	.	TGTGCCAGCAGCTCGGACAGCAACACTGAAGCTTTCTTT	CASSSDSNTEAFF
TRBJ1-1	.	TRBV27	.	TGTGCCAGCAGTCGATCAGTGACAGCTAACACTGAAGCTTTCTTT	CASSRSVTANTEAFF
TRBJ2-2	.	TRBV29-1	TRBD2	TGCAGCGTCCGTACTAGCGGGAGTCCCGGGGAGCTGTTTTTT	CSVRTSGSPGELFF
TRBJ2-5	.	TRBV7-9	.	TGTGCCAGCAGCTTAGCGCGTATCCGGACAGACCAAGAGACCCAGTACTTC	CASSLARIRTDQETQYF
TRBJ2-7	.	TRBV27	TRBD1	TGTGCCAGCAGTTTATCCGGGACAGGCTACGAGCAGTACTTC	CASSLSGTGYEQYF
TRBJ1-2	.	TRBV5-6	TRBD1	TGTGCCAGCAGCAGAAACAGGGGGCTCGGTGGCTACACCTTC	CASSRNRGLGGYTF
TRBJ1-2	.	TRBV7-8	.	TGTGCCACCATCCCGGGCAGGGTTGGTAATGGCTACACCTTC	CATIPGRVGNGYTF
TRBJ2-2	.	TRBV6-6	TRBD2	TGTGCCAGTGTCAGGACTAGCGGGAACACCGGGGAGCTGTTTTTT	CASVRTSGNTGELFF
TRBJ2-7	.	TRBV9	TRBD2	TGTGCCAGCAGCATTTTAGCGGGAGGTGGCGAGCAGTACTTC	CASSILAGGGEQYF
TRBJ1-5	.	TRBV6-1	.	TGTGCCAGCAGTGAAACAGGGTATCAGCCCCAGCATTTT	CASSETGYQPQHF
TRBJ2-7	.	TRBV6-1	.	TGTGCCAGCAGTGCTCAAATGGGGCCGCGCGACGAGCAGTACTTC	CASSAQMGPRDEQYF
TRBJ2-5	.	TRBV30	TRBD2	TGTGCCTGGAGGTTAAGCGGGGCACAGTACTTC	CAWRLSGAQYF